Listed below are T cell receptor beta chains from one sample, sequenced in a study of blood T cell repertoires in COVID-19. Using immunoSEQ multiplex PCR, the repertoire was profiled, and TCRdb retains in-frame clones only, with some absent. The table shows about 130,000 clones, with 75% to 85% occurring only once. Sequenced sample: peripheral blood. The receptors here all came from a middle-aged man with active or convalescent COVID-19. Each CDR3 is given without its conserved first and last residue. Each record gives: V gene, J gene, CDR3 protein.

TRBV6-1	TRBJ2-5	ASSEPPGQQETQY
TRBV27	TRBJ2-7	ASSLTGTNLYEQY
TRBV24-1	TRBJ2-7	ATSPGLARFDEQY
TRBV2	TRBJ2-2	ASATGGFRTGELF
TRBV6-1	TRBJ2-3	ASSALAGGHPDTQY
TRBV29-1	TRBJ2-1	SVWTGYEQF
TRBV7-2	TRBJ2-4	ASSLGGSRDIQY
TRBV6-2/TRBV6-3	TRBJ1-2	ASSYSTGQFYSNYGYT
TRBV5-1	TRBJ1-1	ASSTRQGTEAF
TRBV30	TRBJ2-5	AWSRQGGTQY
TRBV6-4	TRBJ1-6	ASSEGADSPLH
TRBV29-1	TRBJ1-1	SVESLGGVAEAF
TRBV14	TRBJ2-1	ASSQFHGGGAEQF
TRBV28	TRBJ2-6	ASSNGGQSSGANVLT
TRBV28	TRBJ2-6	ALQGTSGDHSGANVLT
TRBV30	TRBJ2-1	AGRRGLNEQF
TRBV7-6	TRBJ2-5	ASSSSGETQY
TRBV4-3	TRBJ1-1	ASSQTGKGTEAF
TRBV24-1	TRBJ2-3	ATSETPKLLASTDTQY
TRBV2	TRBJ2-3	ASRTWLGQASTDTQY
TRBV7-9	TRBJ1-1	ASSRPQSRENTEAF
TRBV6-6	TRBJ2-7	ASSPPRFGQHSSYEQY
TRBV5-5	TRBJ2-7	ASSLGQAGGIEQY
TRBV5-6	TRBJ1-5	ASSSTPAGTVNQPQH
TRBV29-1	TRBJ1-1	SVEVGGRNTEAF
TRBV28	TRBJ1-1	ASSLRRRGTEAF
TRBV9	TRBJ2-3	ASSVTLGGGGTDTQY
TRBV5-1	TRBJ2-1	ASLLVAGGNNEQF
TRBV10-1	TRBJ1-1	ASSEGQGRGTEAF
TRBV30	TRBJ1-5	AWSLANQPQH
TRBV28	TRBJ1-4	ASSLEKRKLF
TRBV12-5	TRBJ1-1	ASGLSELNTEAF
TRBV19	TRBJ2-5	ASSIGTTNGETQY
TRBV5-1	TRBJ2-1	ASSFVEGEQF
TRBV12-3/TRBV12-4	TRBJ1-1	ASSRRQVRAF
TRBV9	TRBJ2-5	ASSVELALGETQY
TRBV30	TRBJ1-1	AWTRDRGYTEAF
TRBV7-2	TRBJ2-1	ASSSKWGGEQF
TRBV19	TRBJ2-4	ASTPDRDKNIQY
TRBV5-1	TRBJ2-3	ASSPGQGTDTQY
TRBV11-2	TRBJ2-7	ASSQNRGLGREQY
TRBV27	TRBJ1-3	ASSPRASAGNTIY
TRBV5-1	TRBJ2-3	ASSLGAVSTDTQY
TRBV3-1/TRBV3-2	TRBJ2-7	ASSQDRVHEQY
TRBV29-1	TRBJ1-5	SALDSGQPQH
TRBV5-5	TRBJ2-7	ASSPRGDYEQY
TRBV3-1/TRBV3-2	TRBJ1-2	ASRPRGGSYGYT
TRBV28	TRBJ1-5	ASREVSNQPQH
TRBV11-3	TRBJ1-3	ASSQGSGNTIY
TRBV7-2	TRBJ1-5	ASSQGGQPQH
TRBV19	TRBJ1-2	ASSIIGGAQGYGYT
TRBV9	TRBJ1-6	ASSVRDRGDSPLH
TRBV24-1	TRBJ2-5	ATSDPGTGDRETQY